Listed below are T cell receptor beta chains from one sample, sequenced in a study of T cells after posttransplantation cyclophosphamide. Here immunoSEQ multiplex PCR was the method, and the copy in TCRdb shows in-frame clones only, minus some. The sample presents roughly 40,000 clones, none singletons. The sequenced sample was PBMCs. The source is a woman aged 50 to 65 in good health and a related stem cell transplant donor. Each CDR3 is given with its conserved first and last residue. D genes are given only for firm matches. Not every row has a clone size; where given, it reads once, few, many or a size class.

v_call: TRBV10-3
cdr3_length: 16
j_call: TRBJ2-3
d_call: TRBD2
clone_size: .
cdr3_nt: TGTGCCACCGCCGGGACTAGCGGGGGGCTCGCAGATACGCAGTATTTT
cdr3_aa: CATAGTSGGLADTQYF

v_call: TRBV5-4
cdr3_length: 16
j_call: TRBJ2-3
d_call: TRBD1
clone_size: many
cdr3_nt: TGTGCCAGCAGCCCCACCTTGGGACAGGGCACAGATACGCAGTATTTT
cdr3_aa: CASSPTLGQGTDTQYF

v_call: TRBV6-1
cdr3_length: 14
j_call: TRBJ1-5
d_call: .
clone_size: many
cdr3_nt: TGTGCCAGCAGTCCCTCAGGAGGGGCTCAGCCCCAGCATTTT
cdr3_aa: CASSPSGGAQPQHF

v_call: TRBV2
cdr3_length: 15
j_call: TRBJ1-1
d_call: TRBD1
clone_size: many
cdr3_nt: TGTGCCAGCAGTGAACAGGGGGCAAAGAACACTGAAGCTTTCTTT
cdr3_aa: CASSEQGAKNTEAFF

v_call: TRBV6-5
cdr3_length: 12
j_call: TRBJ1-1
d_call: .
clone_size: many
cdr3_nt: TGTGCCAGCAGCCCGGGGGGAACTGAAGCTTTCTTT
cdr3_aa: CASSPGGTEAFF

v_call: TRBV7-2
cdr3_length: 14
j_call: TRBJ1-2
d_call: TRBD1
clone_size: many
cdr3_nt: TGTGCCAGCAGCCTTGGACAGGAAAGGGGTGGCTACACCTTC
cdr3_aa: CASSLGQERGGYTF

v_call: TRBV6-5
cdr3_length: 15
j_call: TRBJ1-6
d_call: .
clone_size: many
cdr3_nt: TGTGCCAGCAGTTGGGAAGGGGGTGGGAAGACACCCCTCCACTTT
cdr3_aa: CASSWEGGGKTPLHF

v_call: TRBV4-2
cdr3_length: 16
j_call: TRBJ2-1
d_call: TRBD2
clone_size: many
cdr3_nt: TGTGCCAGCAGCCAAGATCCGGGGGGGGCCTACAATGAGCAGTTCTTC
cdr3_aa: CASSQDPGGAYNEQFF

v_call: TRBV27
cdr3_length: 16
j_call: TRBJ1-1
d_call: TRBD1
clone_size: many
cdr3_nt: TGTGCCAGCAGTTTATCTGGACAGGGTTTTAACACTGAAGCTTTCTTT
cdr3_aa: CASSLSGQGFNTEAFF

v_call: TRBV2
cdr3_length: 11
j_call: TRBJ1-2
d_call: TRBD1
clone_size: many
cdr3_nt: TGTGCCAGCAGGGACAGGGATGGCTACACCTTC
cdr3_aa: CASRDRDGYTF

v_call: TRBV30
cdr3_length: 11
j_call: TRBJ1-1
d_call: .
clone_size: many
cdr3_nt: TGTGCCTGGAGTGGTTCGTTAGAAGCTTTCTTT
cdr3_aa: CAWSGSLEAFF

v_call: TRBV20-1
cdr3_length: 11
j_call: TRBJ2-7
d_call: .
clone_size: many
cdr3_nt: TGCAGTGCCAAGGGACTCTGGGGCCAGTACTTC
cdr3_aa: CSAKGLWGQYF

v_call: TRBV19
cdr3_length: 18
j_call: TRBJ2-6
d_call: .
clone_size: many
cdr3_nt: TGTGCCAGTAGTATAGGAGGGATCGTTACCTCTGGGGCCAACGTCCTGACTTTC
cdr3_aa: CASSIGGIVTSGANVLTF

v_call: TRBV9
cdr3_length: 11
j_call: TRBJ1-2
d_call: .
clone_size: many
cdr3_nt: TGTGCCAGCGAGGGGGAGGGAGGCTACACCTTC
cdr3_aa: CASEGEGGYTF

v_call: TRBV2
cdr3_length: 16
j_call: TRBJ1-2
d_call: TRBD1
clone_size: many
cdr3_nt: TGTGCCAGCAAGGTCCCCGGGACAGTTGCTAACTATGGCTACACCTTC
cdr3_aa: CASKVPGTVANYGYTF

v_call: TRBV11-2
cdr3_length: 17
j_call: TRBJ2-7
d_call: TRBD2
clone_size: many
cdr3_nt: TGTGCCAGCAGCTTACCGAGCGGGGGGGCGGTCTCTCTCGAGCAGTACTTC
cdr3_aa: CASSLPSGGAVSLEQYF

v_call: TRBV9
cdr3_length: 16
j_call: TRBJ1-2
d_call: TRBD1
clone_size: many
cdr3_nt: TGTGCCAGCAGCGTCCAGGACAGGGGGCTGGGGTATGGCTACACCTTC
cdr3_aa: CASSVQDRGLGYGYTF

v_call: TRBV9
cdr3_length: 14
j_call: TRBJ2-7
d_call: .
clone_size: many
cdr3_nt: TGTGCCAGCAGCAAACAGGCCGGAACCTACGAGCAGTACTTC
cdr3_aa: CASSKQAGTYEQYF

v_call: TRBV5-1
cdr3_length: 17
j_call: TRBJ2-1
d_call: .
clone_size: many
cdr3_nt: TGCGCCAGCAGCTTGGCGACTACCCCGACGGTGGTGGGTGAGCAGTTCTTC
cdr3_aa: CASSLATTPTVVGEQFF

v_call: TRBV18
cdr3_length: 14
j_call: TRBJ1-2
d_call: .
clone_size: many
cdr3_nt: TGTGCCAGCTCACCGGAAGGGGTGAGCTATGGCTACACCTTC
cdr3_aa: CASSPEGVSYGYTF

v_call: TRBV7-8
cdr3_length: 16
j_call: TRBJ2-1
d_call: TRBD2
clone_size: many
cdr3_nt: TGTGCCAGCAGCAAACGTGGGGGGGTCTCCTACAATGAGCAGTTCTTC
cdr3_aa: CASSKRGGVSYNEQFF

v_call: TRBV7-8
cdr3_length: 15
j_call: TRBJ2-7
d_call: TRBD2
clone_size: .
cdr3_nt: TGTGCCAGCAGCTCAATACTAGCGGGCCTTTACGAGCAGTACTTC
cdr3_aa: CASSSILAGLYEQYF

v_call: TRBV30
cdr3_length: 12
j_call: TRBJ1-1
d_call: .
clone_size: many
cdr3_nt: TGTGCCTGGAGGCCCGGGAACACTGAAGCTTTCTTT
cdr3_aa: CAWRPGNTEAFF

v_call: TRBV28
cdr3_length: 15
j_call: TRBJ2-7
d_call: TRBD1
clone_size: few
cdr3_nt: TGTGCCAGCATTCTATCGGGACAGGCCTCCTACGAGCAGTACTTC
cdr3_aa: CASILSGQASYEQYF

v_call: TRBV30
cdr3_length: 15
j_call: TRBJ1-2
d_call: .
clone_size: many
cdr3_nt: TGTGCCTGGAGCGAGGCAGGGTACGGCGCCTATGGCTACACCTTC
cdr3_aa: CAWSEAGYGAYGYTF

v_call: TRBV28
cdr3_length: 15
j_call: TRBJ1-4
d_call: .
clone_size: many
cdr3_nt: TGTGCCAGCAGCCACACAAAGACGGGGGGCGAAAAACTGTTTTTT
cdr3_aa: CASSHTKTGGEKLFF

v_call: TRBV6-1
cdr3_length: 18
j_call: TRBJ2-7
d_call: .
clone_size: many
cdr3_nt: TGTGCCAGCAGTGAATTGGGGACCGGGACACCACCATCGGACGAGCAGTACTTC
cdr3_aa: CASSELGTGTPPSDEQYF

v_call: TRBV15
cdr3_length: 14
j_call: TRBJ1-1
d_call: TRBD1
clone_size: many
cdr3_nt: TGTGCCACCAGCAGGGCCGGGACAGGGGGCATGGCTTTCTTT
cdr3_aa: CATSRAGTGGMAFF

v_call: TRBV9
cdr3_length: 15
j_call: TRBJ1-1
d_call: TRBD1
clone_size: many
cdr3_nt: TGTGCCAGCAGCGGAAGACAGGGGGCCTCGACTGAAGCTTTCTTT
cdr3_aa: CASSGRQGASTEAFF

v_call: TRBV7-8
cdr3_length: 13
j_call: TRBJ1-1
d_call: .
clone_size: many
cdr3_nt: TGTGCCAGCAGCAGAGTGACAAACACTGAAGCTTTCTTT
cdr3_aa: CASSRVTNTEAFF

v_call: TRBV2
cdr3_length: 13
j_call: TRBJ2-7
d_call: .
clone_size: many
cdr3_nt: TGTGCCAGCGAGGGGGTCCTATCCTACGAGCAGTACTTC
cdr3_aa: CASEGVLSYEQYF

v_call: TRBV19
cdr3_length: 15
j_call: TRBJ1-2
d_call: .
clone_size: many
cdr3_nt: TGTGCCAGTAGTAACCGGGACATCGGGTTAGATGGCTACACCTTC
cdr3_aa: CASSNRDIGLDGYTF

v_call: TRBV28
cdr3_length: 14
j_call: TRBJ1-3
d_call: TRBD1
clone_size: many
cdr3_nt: TGTGCCAGTACAGGGGGTTACTCTGGAAACACCATATATTTT
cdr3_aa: CASTGGYSGNTIYF

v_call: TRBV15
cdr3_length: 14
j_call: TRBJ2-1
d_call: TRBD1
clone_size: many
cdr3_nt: TGTGCCACCAGCACCGAGGGGGCATTCGATGAGCAGTTCTTC
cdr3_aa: CATSTEGAFDEQFF

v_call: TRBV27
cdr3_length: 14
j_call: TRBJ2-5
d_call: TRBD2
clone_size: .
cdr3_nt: TGTGCCAGCAGTTTGACTAGCGGGGTTGGGGCCCAGTACTTC
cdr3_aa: CASSLTSGVGAQYF

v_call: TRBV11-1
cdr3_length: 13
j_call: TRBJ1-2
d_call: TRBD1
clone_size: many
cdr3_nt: TGTGCCAGCAGTCAGGACAGGGGAGGAGGCTACACCTTC
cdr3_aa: CASSQDRGGGYTF

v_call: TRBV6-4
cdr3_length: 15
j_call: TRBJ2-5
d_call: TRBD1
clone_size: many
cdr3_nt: TGTGCCAGCAGGGGGGGGACAGGGACAGGCGAGACCCAGTACTTC
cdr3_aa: CASRGGTGTGETQYF

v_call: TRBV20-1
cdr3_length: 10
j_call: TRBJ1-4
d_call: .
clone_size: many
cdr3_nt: TGCAGTGCCCAGGATGAAAAACTGTTTTTT
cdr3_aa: CSAQDEKLFF

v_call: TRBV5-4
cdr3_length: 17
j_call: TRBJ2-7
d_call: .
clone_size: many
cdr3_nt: TGTGCCAGCAGCTTGGTTCTGGGGGCAGGGGTGTATTACGAGCAGTACTTC
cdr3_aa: CASSLVLGAGVYYEQYF

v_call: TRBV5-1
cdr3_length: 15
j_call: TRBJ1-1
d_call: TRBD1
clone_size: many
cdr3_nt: TGCGCCAGCAGCTTTACCGGGACAGAGGGCACTGAAGCTTTCTTT
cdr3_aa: CASSFTGTEGTEAFF

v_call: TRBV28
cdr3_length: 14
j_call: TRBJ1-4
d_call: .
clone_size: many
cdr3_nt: TGTGCCAGCAGTTTCGGAGGGGCTAATGAAAAACTGTTTTTT
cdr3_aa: CASSFGGANEKLFF

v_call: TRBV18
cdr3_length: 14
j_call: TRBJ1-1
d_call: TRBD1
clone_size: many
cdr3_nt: TGTGCCAGCTCATTCCGGGACAGGAACACTGAAGCTTTCTTT
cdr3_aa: CASSFRDRNTEAFF

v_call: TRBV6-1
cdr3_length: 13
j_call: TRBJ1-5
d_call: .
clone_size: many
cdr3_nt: TGTGCCAGCAGCAGTCGGGATAATCAGCCCCAGCATTTT
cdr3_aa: CASSSRDNQPQHF

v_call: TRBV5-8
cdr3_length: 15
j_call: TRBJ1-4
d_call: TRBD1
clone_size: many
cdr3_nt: TGTGCCAGCAGCTTGGGACAGGGGGCGGATGAAAAACTGTTTTTT
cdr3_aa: CASSLGQGADEKLFF

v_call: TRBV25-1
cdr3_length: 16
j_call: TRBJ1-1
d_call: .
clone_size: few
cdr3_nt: TGTGCCAGCAGTCCGAATATAGGGGCAGGTAACACTGAAGCTTTCTTT
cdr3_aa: CASSPNIGAGNTEAFF

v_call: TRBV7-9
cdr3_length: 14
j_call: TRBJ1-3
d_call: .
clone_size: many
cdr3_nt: TGTGCCAGCAGCGAACAGAGCTCTGGAAACACCATATATTTT
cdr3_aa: CASSEQSSGNTIYF

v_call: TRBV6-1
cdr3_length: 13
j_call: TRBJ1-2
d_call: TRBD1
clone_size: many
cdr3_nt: TGTGCCTCTCGGGAAGGGGGCGGGAATGGCTACACCTTC
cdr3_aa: CASREGGGNGYTF

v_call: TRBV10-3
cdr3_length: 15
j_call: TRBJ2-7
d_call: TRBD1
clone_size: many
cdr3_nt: TGTGCCATCAGAGAGGCGGGACAGGGGTATTACGAGCAGTACTTC
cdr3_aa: CAIREAGQGYYEQYF

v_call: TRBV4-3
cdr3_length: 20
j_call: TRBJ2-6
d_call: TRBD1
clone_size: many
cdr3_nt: TGCGCCAGCAGCCAAAGACATACGACAGGGGGCTTCTCTGGGGCCAACGTCCTGACTTTC
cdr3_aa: CASSQRHTTGGFSGANVLTF

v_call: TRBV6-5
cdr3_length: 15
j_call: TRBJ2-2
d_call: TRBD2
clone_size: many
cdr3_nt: TGTGCCAGCACGGGACTAGCGGGTATCACCGGGGAGCTGTTTTTT
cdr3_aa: CASTGLAGITGELFF

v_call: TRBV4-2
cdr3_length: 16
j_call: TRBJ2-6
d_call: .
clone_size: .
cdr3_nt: TGTGCCAGCAGCCAAGACGGAGGGACTGGGGCCAACGTCCTGACTTTC
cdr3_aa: CASSQDGGTGANVLTF

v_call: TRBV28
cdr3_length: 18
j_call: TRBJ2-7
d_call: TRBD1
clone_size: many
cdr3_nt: TGTGCCAGCAGTTCCTATCAACCGGGACAGGGATCTTTCTACGAGCAGTACTTC
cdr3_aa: CASSSYQPGQGSFYEQYF

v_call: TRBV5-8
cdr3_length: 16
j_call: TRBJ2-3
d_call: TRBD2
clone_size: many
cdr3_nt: TGTGCCAGCAGCTTGGGTGGTAGCGGGGGATCAGATACGCAGTATTTT
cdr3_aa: CASSLGGSGGSDTQYF